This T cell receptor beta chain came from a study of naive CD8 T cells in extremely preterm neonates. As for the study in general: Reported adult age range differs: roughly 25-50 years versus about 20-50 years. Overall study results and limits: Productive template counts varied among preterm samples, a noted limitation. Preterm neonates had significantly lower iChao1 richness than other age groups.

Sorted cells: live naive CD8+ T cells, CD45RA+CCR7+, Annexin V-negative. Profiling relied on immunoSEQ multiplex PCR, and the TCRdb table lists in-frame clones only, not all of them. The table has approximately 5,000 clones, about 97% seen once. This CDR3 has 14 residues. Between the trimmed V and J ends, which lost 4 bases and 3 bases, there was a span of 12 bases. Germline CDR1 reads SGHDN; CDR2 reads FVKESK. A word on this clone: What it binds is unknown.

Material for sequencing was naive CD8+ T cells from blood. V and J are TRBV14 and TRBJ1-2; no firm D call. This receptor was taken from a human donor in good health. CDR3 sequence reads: CASSLGGNDYGYTF. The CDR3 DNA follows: TGTGCCAGCAGCCTCGGCGGGAATGACTATGGCTACACCTTC. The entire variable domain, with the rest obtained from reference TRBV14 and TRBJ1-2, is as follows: EAGVTQFPSHSVIEKGQTVTLRCDPISGHDNLYWYRRVMGKEIKFLLHFVKESKQDESGMPNNRFLAERTGGTYSTLKVQPAELEDSGVYFCASSLGGNDYGYTFGSGTRLTVV.